Listed below are T cell receptor beta chains from one sample, sequenced in a study of cytomegalovirus exposure and HLA in healthy donors. This table comes from immunoSEQ multiplex PCR, and its TCRdb copy is limited to in-frame clones, with some not included. Of over 100,000 clones detected, around 80% appear once; the ten largest clones hold 2.7%. Material for sequencing was PBMCs. The source of these receptors is a female donor in good health and CMV-seronegative. CDR3s leave out the opening cysteine and the closing phenylalanine or tryptophan. Fields, in order: J gene, V gene, CDR3 protein.

TRBJ2-7,TRBV19,ASARAGAYEQY
TRBJ1-2,TRBV5-1,ASSTTGRDGYT
TRBJ1-1,TRBV7-8,ASSPRVSGAEAF
TRBJ1-1,TRBV6-1,ASSTSMNTEAF
TRBJ2-5,TRBV4-2,ASSLQRGDQETQY
TRBJ2-1,TRBV5-1,ASSLGTGHTAEQF
TRBJ2-1,TRBV27,ASKDRGISGGLTYNEQF
TRBJ1-5,TRBV21-1,ASSKARDSNQPQH
TRBJ1-1,TRBV15,ATSRTGNLDTEAF
TRBJ1-2,TRBV7-3,ASRGQGTDGYT
TRBJ1-1,TRBV5-1,ASSSRGQGGLGTEAF
TRBJ2-1,TRBV6-5,ASSQTVSRYNEQF
TRBJ1-3,TRBV5-3,AGTGHSGNTIY
TRBJ1-4,TRBV6-1,ASSDSGGLGEKLF
TRBJ1-2,TRBV6-4,ASIRDTALDGYT
TRBJ1-2,TRBV18,ASSPPGPRNYGYT
TRBJ1-2,TRBV5-1,ASSPRTGINYGYT
TRBJ1-1,TRBV27,ASSSSRFRDRNTEAF
TRBJ2-5,TRBV5-4,ASSSGGPSGGQETQY
TRBJ1-1,TRBV5-5,ASSLEFGREAF
TRBJ2-1,TRBV30,AWGGTGPSSYNEQF
TRBJ2-1,TRBV5-4,ASSLGSGRGDNEQF
TRBJ1-5,TRBV7-8,ASSLGASNQPQH
TRBJ1-3,TRBV14,ASSQDLARGNTIY
TRBJ1-6,TRBV7-9,ASSRGTGGSSPLH
TRBJ2-1,TRBV5-1,ASSPTSTNYNEQF
TRBJ2-5,TRBV7-2,ASTFSGPQETQY
TRBJ2-7,TRBV28,ASSTKYEQY
TRBJ2-7,TRBV30,AWSVGDRGFEQY
TRBJ2-5,TRBV5-1,ASSRQETQY
TRBJ1-2,TRBV6-6,ASSTRGTGINYGYT
TRBJ1-2,TRBV6-1,ASSGDPDRGNT
TRBJ2-1,TRBV2,ASSEGASLSGHEQF
TRBJ1-6,TRBV6-5,ASSYSSTSLGPLH
TRBJ2-5,TRBV5-1,ASSGAAQETQY
TRBJ2-1,TRBV13,ASSLISGRSYNEQF
TRBJ1-2,TRBV11-2,ASSSYGQGDYGYT
TRBJ1-2,TRBV30,AWSRQGGRYGYT
TRBJ2-1,TRBV2,ASSVRSLAGGPYNEQF
TRBJ1-2,TRBV5-1,ASSAPGQENYGYT
TRBJ2-5,TRBV21-1,ASSKVQRFQETQY
TRBJ1-1,TRBV5-8,ASSLEPGVTEAF
TRBJ1-6,TRBV6-5,ASSLSGQSGSPLH
TRBJ1-1,TRBV7-8,ASSPLTGTEAF
TRBJ1-1,TRBV7-9,SSSRRGGDGNTEAF
TRBJ1-1,TRBV4-3,ASSTTVSAEAF